Included here is one T cell receptor (beta chain) sequence, with context. MiXCR was run by TCRdb on the 5' RACE reads, yielding one entry per CDR3 protein. The sample has over 500,000 distinct CDR3 sequences, about 20% seen once. The data originate from a study of identical twins. This CDR3 has 12 amino acids. V lost 4 bases, J lost 8 bases, and 12 bases lay in between. Germline CDR1 and CDR2: DFQATT and SNEGSKA (reference sequence). Separately, the same data were catalogued under a study of T cells expressing NK-cell markers.

This clonotype was obtained from a woman younger than 35 in good health. The V gene is TRBV20-1, the J gene TRBJ2-1, with a possible D match to TRBD2 (5 bases). What was sequenced was CD4+ T cells sorted from blood. The CDR3 loop is CSAIGVRDEQFF. Here the CDR3 DNA reads TGCAGTGCTATTGGGGTGCGGGATGAGCAGTTCTTC.